The 17 T cell receptor beta chains given below trace back to one sample, sequenced in a study of blood T cell repertoires in COVID-19. Assay used: immunoSEQ multiplex PCR; TCRdb lists only in-frame clones, some missing. The sample carries about 330,000 clones, approximately 90% recorded once. Material for sequencing was peripheral blood. Every receptor here comes from a man aged 30 to 45 with COVID-19, enrolled during active disease.

The rearrangement joins TRBV7-2 to TRBJ1-2; possibly TRBD1 for D (6 bases). CDR3 size: 15 residues. Trimming removed 6 bases from V and 0 bases from J, with 14 bases in between. CDR1 is SGHTA, CDR2 FQGNSA, per germline. The CDR3 DNA is TGTGCCAGCAGACCTGACAGGAACCCTAACTATGGCTACACCTTC. It is translated as CASRPDRNPNYGYTF. Filled out from reference TRBV7-2 and TRBJ1-2, the complete variable domain reads GAGVSQSPSNKVTEKGKDVELRCDPISGHTALYWYRQSLGQGLEFLIYFQGNSAPDKSGLPSDRFSAERTGGSVSTLTIQRTQQEDSAVYLCASRPDRNPNYGYTFGSGTRLTVV.

This clone came up once. This sequence joins TRBV27 and TRBJ2-4; 10 nucleotides agree with TRBD1. The length of the CDR3 is 19 residues. Germline loops: CDR1 MNHEY, CDR2 SMNVEV (reference sequence). V lost 6 bases and J lost 2; bases outside the gene matches: 16. In DNA, the CDR3 is TGTGCCAGCAGACCGACTCCGGACAGGGGGGCAGGTACCAAAAACATTCAGTACTTC. It codes for CASRPTPDRGAGTKNIQYF.

This chain uses TRBV19 with TRBJ2-2; D is ambiguous. V gave up 10 bases and J gave up 0 bases, with 15 bases separating them. This CDR3 has 15 residues. CDR1 and CDR2 from the germline V gene are LNHDA and SQIVND (reference sequence). The CDR3 DNA is TGTGCCACCTCTCTGCTGGCAGCGAACACCGGGGAGCTGTTTTTT. Encoded protein: CATSLLAANTGELFF.

The gene calls are TRBV29-1 and TRBJ1-6, with unresolved D. Per the germline V gene, CDR1 is SQVTM and CDR2 is ANQGSEA. V lost 6 bases to trimming and J lost 7 bases, with 19 bases between them. CDR3 size: 15 residues. CDR3 loop: CSVQDPDSPNSPLHF. CDR3 DNA sequence: TGCAGCGTACAAGACCCCGACTCCCCGAATTCACCCCTCCACTTT.

This chain joins TRBV5-4 and TRBJ1-3; no reliable D call. CDR1 and CDR2 from the germline V gene are SGHNT and YYREEE (reference sequence). V was trimmed by 5 bases and J by 0 bases, leaving 6 bases between them. This CDR3 has 13 residues. The CDR3 DNA sequence: TGTGCCAGCAGGAGCTTCTCTGGAAACACCATATATTTT. It yields the protein CASRSFSGNTIYF.

The chain links TRBV29-1 to TRBJ1-2; 9 nucleotides match TRBD1. With 1 base clipped from V and 6 bases from J, the junction kept 6 bases outside the gene matches. The CDR3 is 14 amino acids. CDR1 is SQVTM and CDR2 is ANQGSEA in the germline V gene. The CDR3 nucleotides are TGCAGCGTTGAAGCCTGGGGACAGGGCGATGGCTACACCTTC. The encoded protein is CSVEAWGQGDGYTF.

V is TRBV28 and J is TRBJ1-3; a weak D match, TRBD1 (5 bases). V lost 5 bases, J lost 4 bases, and 21 bases lay in between. CDR1 and CDR2 from the germline V gene are MDHEN and SYDVKM. The CDR3 has 17 amino acids. The CDR3 protein is CASSPVSWGVYGNTIYF. The DNA for the CDR3 is TGTGCCAGCAGTCCCGTTTCTTGGGGGGTTTACGGAAACACCATATATTTT.

V and J are TRBV5-1 and TRBJ1-1; D possibly corresponds to TRBD1 (6 bases). The V and J ends lost 5 bases and 1 base respectively, with 9 bases between them. The CDR3 is 13 amino acids. Germline V gives CDR1 SGHRS, CDR2 YFSETQ. CDR3 loop: CASRPDRNTEAFF. CDR3 bases: TGCGCCAGCAGACCGGACAGGAACACTGAAGCTTTCTTT.

The genes are TRBV18 and TRBJ2-7, with D perhaps TRBD2 (6 bases). This CDR3 is built from 15 residues. The V end lost 3 bases, the J end lost 3 bases, and 15 bases lay between the germline ends. Germline V CDR1 and CDR2: KGHSH, LQKENI. CDR3 in amino acids: CASSPTQGLRYEQYF. CDR3 in DNA: TGTGCCAGCTCACCGACGCAGGGACTCCGCTACGAGCAGTACTTC.

The chain combines TRBV28 with TRBJ1-5; D gene unclear. Germline V lookup: CDR1 MDHEN, CDR2 SYDVKM. The V end was cut by 3 bases, the J end by 1 base, with 7 bases between. This CDR3 is built from 14 residues. DNA of the CDR3: TGTGCCAGCAGTTTCTACGCAAGCAATCAGCCCCAGCATTTT. Translation: CASSFYASNQPQHF.

CDR3 nucleotide sequence: TGTGCCAGCAGCCCAGAAAATAGCAATCAGCCCCAGCATTTT. Translating it yields CASSPENSNQPQHF. The gene calls are TRBV5-8 and TRBJ1-5; unclear D gene. Trimming took 4 bases from V and 0 from J, leaving 8 bases between them. The germline V gene has CDR1 SGHTS and CDR2 YDEGEE. CDR3 length: 14 amino acids.

The chain employs TRBV4-1 and TRBJ2-2; 12 bases align to TRBD2. J gave up 8 bases and V 7 bases, and 11 bases lay outside the gene matches. Per germline, CDR1 MGHRA and CDR2 YSYEKL. This CDR3 comprises 16 residues. For the CDR3, the DNA is TGCGCCAGCATGCGACTAGCGGGGGCCCTTCCGGGGGAGCTGTTTTTT. Residues: CASMRLAGALPGELFF.

J is TRBJ2-7 and V is TRBV18; 8 bases agree with TRBD1. Germline-derived CDR1 and CDR2 are KGHSH and LQKENI. The ends lost 3 bases at V and 4 bases at J; junction bases unmatched: 11. This CDR3 region has 16 residues. The CDR3 nucleotides are TGTGCCAGCTCACCCCCCTCCGGGGACAGGAATTACGAGCAGTACTTC. Encoded protein: CASSPPSGDRNYEQYF.

The chain carries TRBV27 and TRBJ2-7; 8 bases are a match to TRBD1. This CDR3 is 14 amino acids long. The junction had 8 bases not matched to a gene; V was cut back by 3 bases and J by 7 bases. CDR1 is MNHEY and CDR2 is SMNVEV in the germline V gene (reference sequence). As DNA, the CDR3 is TGTGCCAGCAGTTTCCGACAGGGGAGGAAAGAGCAGTACTTC. It specifies CASSFRQGRKEQYF.

A remark on this clone: Within the sample, other DNA sequences also encode this same CDR3. The chain recombines TRBV15 with TRBJ2-3; 9 bases fit TRBD1. This CDR3 spans 16 amino acids. CDR1 is LNHNV, CDR2 YYDKDF, per germline (reference sequence). V lost 2 bases to trimming and J lost 5 bases; unmatched junction nucleotides: 8. CDR3 sequence reads: CATSRPPGQGQDTQYF. The CDR3 coding sequence is TGTGCCACCAGCAGACCCCCGGGACAGGGTCAAGATACGCAGTATTTT.

The chain joins TRBV25-1 to TRBJ2-7; D is ambiguous. The CDR3 spans 15 residues. Trimming took 4 bases from V and 5 from J, leaving 18 bases between them. Germline lookup yields CDR1 MGHDK and CDR2 SYGVNS. This CDR3 is CASSAEAVTADEQYF. For the CDR3, the DNA is TGTGCCAGCAGTGCCGAGGCAGTCACGGCGGACGAGCAGTACTTC.

The gene calls are TRBV2 and TRBJ1-3; no firm D call. Looked up from germline, CDR1 is SNHLY and CDR2 is FYNNEI. The CDR3 is made up of 15 amino acids. V dropped 0 bases and J dropped 1 base, with 7 bases sitting between them. DNA for the CDR3: TGTGCCAGCAGTGAAGCCCCGGGATCTGGAAACACCATATATTTT. This sequence encodes CASSEAPGSGNTIYF.